This TCR beta chain was recovered during a study of a mutant IDH1 vaccine in newly diagnosed glioma. Study as a whole: Vaccine administration was initiated 4-6 weeks following radiotherapy alone, or with temozolomide cycles. Pretreatment consisted of radiotherapy, temozolomide, or both, with most receiving both. A roughly 60% male, approximately 38% female split and a mean age of approximately 38 years characterized treated patients.

Time point of the sample: week 11, during vaccination. The vaccine gave 300 ug of a 20-mer mutant IDH1 peptide subcutaneously per dose. Only one count was recorded for this clone. Antigen unknown. Study outcomes and limitations: The authors found pseudoprogression apparently unrelated to changes in top peripheral T cell clonotypes.

TCRdb's table, derived via immunoSEQ multiplex PCR, lists solely in-frame clones and lacks some. Among around 60,000 clones listed, approximately 90% were seen once. The CDR3 runs 16 residues. V was clipped by 4 bases and J by 6 bases, with 17 bases between them. The germline V gene has CDR1 SGHDT and CDR2 YYEEEE. Sequences were derived from PBMCs, sampled from a glioma patient whose treatment included an IDH1 peptide vaccine. The receptor was derived from a man aged 40-50 years with glioma. The genes are TRBV5-6 and TRBJ1-6; D gene ambiguous. CDR3 DNA: TGTGCCAGCAGCCCGCGGGTGGGGTTATCTAATTCACCCCTCCACTTT. This translates into CASSPRVGLSNSPLHF. Using reference TRBV5-6 and TRBJ1-6 for the parts outside the CDR3, the full variable domain is DAGVTQSPTHLIKTRGQQVTLRCSPKSGHDTVSWYQQALGQGPQFIFQYYEEEERQRGNFPDRFSGHQFPNYSSELNVNALLLGDSALYLCASSPRVGLSNSPLHFGNGTRLTVT.